This T cell receptor (beta chain) was recovered during a study of blood T cells in healthy people across ages. Together with a sample-barcoded 5' primer, a J-beta primer mix was included in a second PCR lasting about 6 to 11 cycles. TCRdb re-called the 5' RACE reads through MiXCR, storing one row per CDR3 protein. The sample includes roughly 730,000 distinct CDR3 sequences, 45% to 70% of them seen just once. Donors gave 8 to 10 milliliters of peripheral blood apiece. The sequence was obtained from a man aged 35-49 years in good health. Sequenced sample: blood.

In nucleotides, the CDR3 is TGTGCCACCAGTGATTTGCGGACAGGGGGCCACGAGCAGTACTTC. Translating it yields CATSDLRTGGHEQYF. This rearrangement joins TRBV24-1 to TRBJ2-7, with 11 positions matching TRBD1. Germline V gene lookup returns CDR1 KGHDR and CDR2 SFDVKD. The CDR3 loop spans 15 amino acids. Trimming removed 0 bases from V and 5 bases from J; junction bases left unmatched: 2.